Sequencing of this T cell receptor (beta chain) was carried out in a study of siplizumab effects on memory and regulatory T cells. Study-wide results and limits: Apparently key alloresponse contributors, naive T cells also seemed more diverse than memory cells. Few alloreactive clones mapped to unstimulated subsets.

Remarks on this clone: The antigen is not known.

CDR1 GTSNPN and CDR2 SVGIG come from the germline V gene (reference sequence). This CDR3 contains 12 residues. V was pared by 8 bases and J by 2 bases, with 6 bases of the junction left unmatched. Each sample had roughly 10^5 TCR templates assayed. The protocol was immunoSEQ multiplex PCR, while the TCRdb copy is restricted to in-frame clones and leaves out a portion. The sample shows more than 95,000 clones, roughly 91% of them seen only once. Source material: CD4+ T cells sorted from blood. This TCR was recovered from a human donor in good health. V is TRBV30 and J is TRBJ2-7, with 7 bases that match TRBD2. CDR3 in amino acids: CAGAAGTYEQYF. The CDR3 DNA follows: TGTGCCGGGGCAGCGGGAACCTACGAGCAGTACTTC.